Below are 11 T cell receptor beta chains sequenced from a single sample in a study of blood T cell repertoires in COVID-19. Clones were sequenced by immunoSEQ multiplex PCR, and TCRdb holds only the in-frame ones, with some missing. Of 180,000 or so clones in the sample, 89% are singletons; the top ten hold roughly 2.4%. The sequencing input was PBMCs or T cells enriched from blood (not recorded which). All receptors come from a woman aged 35 to 49 with acute COVID-19.

The genes are TRBV30 and TRBJ2-7, with 10 bases lining up with TRBD2. The CDR3 consists of 14 residues. Per germline, CDR1 GTSNPN and CDR2 SVGIG (reference sequence). V lost 3 bases, J lost 3 bases, and 5 bases stayed unmatched. Here the CDR3 reads CAWRRLAGNYEQYF. The CDR3 nucleotides read TGTGCCTGGAGGAGACTAGCGGGCAACTACGAGCAGTACTTC.

The V and J genes are TRBV7-2 and TRBJ2-5, with 11 bases lining up with TRBD1. The CDR3 is 19 residues long. V dropped 8 bases and J dropped 4; count of bases not matched to a gene: 21. Germline V lookup: CDR1 SGHTA, CDR2 FQGNSA. The CDR3 spells CASRNLPGQGEIRGETQYF. The CDR3 region has the DNA TGTGCCAGCCGTAACCTACCGGGACAGGGGGAGATTCGAGGAGAGACCCAGTACTTC.

The V call is TRBV5-4, the J call TRBJ2-7; 8 positions agree with TRBD1. The CDR3 extends over 13 amino acids. V shed 4 bases, J shed 7 bases, and the junction held 7 bases outside the gene matches. Germline loops: CDR1 SGHNT, CDR2 YYREEE (reference sequence). DNA of the CDR3: TGTGCCAGCAGCCCGTGGACAGGGCGAGAGCAGTACTTC. Its translation is CASSPWTGREQYF.

The rearrangement uses TRBV6-5 and TRBJ2-1; 11 positions match TRBD2. Germline values: CDR1 MNHEY, CDR2 SVGAGI. This CDR3 contains 15 residues. Trimming at V came to 5 bases and at J to 6 bases, leaving 6 bases not matched to a gene. CDR3: CASSPAGTSGNEQFF. In DNA form, the CDR3 reads TGTGCCAGCAGTCCGGCCGGGACTAGCGGCAATGAGCAGTTCTTC.

V and J are TRBV10-3 and TRBJ2-1; 8 bases are shared with TRBD1. The CDR3 spans 14 residues. Germline V gene lookup returns CDR1 ENHRY and CDR2 SYGVKD. Trimming cost V 10 bases and J 5 bases; bases outside gene matches: 10. The CDR3: CASVRGQGHNEQFF. The CDR3 DNA is TGTGCCAGCGTCAGGGGGCAGGGGCACAATGAGCAGTTCTTC.

The J gene is TRBJ1-6, the V gene TRBV6-5, with D unresolved. This CDR3 comprises 16 residues. Trimming stripped 2 bases from V and 7 bases from J, with 15 bases between. Germline assignment: CDR1 MNHEY and CDR2 SVGAGI. As DNA, the CDR3 is TGTGCCAGCAGTTACGTCTCCGGGGTTTTCAATTCACCCCTCCACTTT. It translates to CASSYVSGVFNSPLHF.

The CDR3 is CASSQRVLDYNEQFF. The CDR3 nucleotides are TGTGCCAGCAGCCAACGGGTCCTTGACTACAATGAGCAGTTCTTC. V usage is TRBV4-2 and J usage is TRBJ2-1; no definite D call. Trimming removed 2 bases from V and 3 bases from J, with 11 bases in between. The CDR3 consists of 15 residues. Germline V CDR1 and CDR2: LGHNA, YNFKEQ.

The genes are TRBV6-2 or TRBV6-3 and TRBJ2-7; 9 bases fit TRBD2. From germline, CDR1 is MNHEY and CDR2 SVGEGT. The CDR3 has 16 residues. Trimming at V came to 0 bases and at J to 5 bases, leaving 8 bases not matched to a gene. The CDR3 DNA is TGTGCCAGCAGTTACTCGAGCGGGAGGATGGTCCACGAGCAGTACTTC. Protein product: CASSYSSGRMVHEQYF.

Here the CDR3 reads CASSSTVSGTGFFYNSPLHF. The CDR3 bases are TGTGCCAGCAGTTCCACCGTATCCGGGACAGGATTTTTTTATAATTCACCCCTCCACTTT. This rearrangement joins TRBV27 to TRBJ1-6; TRBD1 matches 8 bases. CDR3 length equals 20 residues. The ends lost 4 bases at V and 4 bases at J; junction bases unmatched: 18. Germline CDR1 and CDR2: MNHEY and SMNVEV (reference sequence).

The chain employs TRBV3-1 (or the pseudogene TRBV3-2) and TRBJ1-1; 9 positions agree with TRBD1. In germline, CDR1 is LGHDT, CDR2 YNNKEL (reference sequence). The CDR3 is 11 amino acids. J was trimmed by 7 bases and V by 9 bases; bases with no gene match: 3. CDR3 residues: CASRQGDEAFF. The DNA for the CDR3 is TGTGCCAGTCGACAGGGGGATGAAGCTTTCTTT.

V gene TRBV2 combines with J gene TRBJ1-2, with TRBD1 matching 7 bases. Per the germline V gene, CDR1 is SNHLY and CDR2 is FYNNEI. This CDR3 is built from 15 residues. With 3 bases clipped from V and 7 bases from J, the junction kept 11 bases outside the gene matches. In DNA, the CDR3 is TGTGCCAGCAGTGATTTCGACAGGGAAGTAACTGGCTACACCTTC. Its translation: CASSDFDREVTGYTF.